This T cell receptor beta chain derives from a study of liver allograft versus peripheral blood T cells. Turning to the study itself: Comparing T cell receptor repertoires in transplanted livers with those in recipients' peripheral blood was part of the design.

V was cut by 7 bases and J by 1 base, with 11 bases left in between. Germline values: CDR1 MNHEY, CDR2 SVGEGT. The CDR3 has 14 amino acids. TCRdb used MiXCR to reprocess the reads, holding one entry per CDR3 protein. This sample has about 14,000 distinct CDR3 sequences, with around 20% found just once. This clonotype was observed many times. This chain joins TRBV6-2 or TRBV6-3 and TRBJ2-1, with D perhaps TRBD2 (5 bases). This clonotype was sampled from a human patient who had a liver transplant. Some T cells may trace back to the graft donor. As DNA, the CDR3 is TGTGCCAGCAAGCAAGCGGAGTCCTACAATGAGCAGTTCTTC. Translating it yields CASKQAESYNEQFF.